This T cell receptor (beta chain) was captured in a study of T cells expressing NK-cell markers. On the study more broadly: Underlying the TCR beta repertoires were sorted CD3+CD56+NKG2C+, CD3+CD56+NKG2C- and CD3+CD56-NKG2C+ T cells. There were seven HCMV-seropositive donors and one seronegative donor among the eight sequenced.

Study-wide results and limits: Whether expanded NKG2C+ T cell clones were HCMV-specific remained unclear.

TCR beta libraries carry UMIs added by 5'RACE template switching. TCRdb processed the 5' RACE reads again and assigns one entry to each CDR3 protein, with no DNA. The sample is made up of approximately 550,000 distinct CDR3 sequences, and the top ten hold around 3.3% of it. As regards this clonotype: Its antigen is as yet unknown.

This CDR3 spans 16 amino acids. The germline gives CDR1 LGHDT, CDR2 YNNKEL (reference sequence). Sequenced material: blood T cells: a sorted CD56 or NKG2C T cell subset, CD4+ or CD8+ T cells, or bulk PBMC T cells (not recorded which). The TCR comes from a man between 18 and 29 years old in good health. The chain has TRBV3-1 and TRBJ2-3. The CDR3 here is CASSQELGQASDTQYF.